These 20 T cell receptor beta chains share one sample of origin, sequenced in a study of post-analysis software for immune sequencing data. Study results and caveats: Patients had higher frequencies than controls of five TRBV segments, including TRBV5-6, TRBV5-1 and TRBV20-1.

Unique molecular identifiers featured in each of the TCR beta cDNA libraries. TCRdb redid the calling of the PCR reads with MiXCR, one entry per CDR3 protein. The table lists about 400,000 distinct CDR3 sequences, roughly 35% of them singletons. Their antigens remain unidentified. The sample was blood. The receptors were sampled from a girl aged 10 to 17 with multiple sclerosis.

The chain uses TRBV6-1 and TRBJ2-7; no clear D gene. Trimming left V 0 bases short and J 6 bases short, with 12 bases between. Germline assignment: CDR1 MNHNS and CDR2 SASEGT. The CDR3 extends over 14 amino acids. The CDR3 here is CASSEAGSLPEQYF. The CDR3 nucleotides are TGTGCCAGCAGTGAAGCGGGCAGTCTCCCCGAGCAGTACTTC.

The chain recombines TRBV20-1 with TRBJ2-7; 15 bases agree with TRBD2. CDR3 length: 16 residues. Germline assignment: CDR1 DFQATT and CDR2 SNEGSKA (reference sequence). V dropped 6 bases and J dropped 7; count of bases not matched to a gene: 13. The CDR3 protein is CSATHGTSGGRFEQYF. CDR3 bases: TGCAGTGCCACGCATGGGACTAGCGGGGGGCGGTTTGAGCAGTACTTC.

In this sample, this clonotype turned up a few times. The chain carries TRBV5-1 and TRBJ2-2, with D unresolved. CDR1 is SGHRS, CDR2 YFSETQ, per germline. With 4 bases removed from V and 0 bases from J, the gap between germline ends came to 10 bases. CDR3 length: 15 amino acids. CDR3 coding DNA: TGCGCCAGCAGCCTACCCACCTCGAACACCGGGGAGCTGTTTTTT. Its protein product is CASSLPTSNTGELFF.

The chain links TRBV28 to TRBJ2-1; 7 bases are a match to TRBD1. V was clipped by 4 bases and J by 4 bases; unmatched bases: 10. CDR1 is MDHEN and CDR2 is SYDVKM in the germline V gene. The CDR3 consists of 16 residues. The CDR3 DNA is TGTGCCAGCAGTTCTGGGGGACAGACAAAATACAATGAGCAGTTCTTC. Its protein product is CASSSGGQTKYNEQFF.

V is TRBV10-3 and J is TRBJ1-2, with TRBD1 matching 7 bases. V shed 8 bases, J shed 2 bases, and the junction held 8 bases outside the gene matches. Germline lookup yields CDR1 ENHRY and CDR2 SYGVKD. CDR3 length: 14 residues. The CDR3 sequence is CAIRPGQENYGYTF. The CDR3 region has the DNA TGTGCCATCCGTCCCGGACAGGAGAACTATGGCTACACCTTC.

The rearrangement joins TRBV6-6 to TRBJ1-1; a weak D match, TRBD1 (5 bases). The V gene lost 5 bases and the J gene lost 0 bases, with 19 bases spanning the gap. The length of the CDR3 is 17 residues. Germline CDR1 reads MNHNY; CDR2 reads SVGAGI (reference sequence). The CDR3 DNA sequence: TGTGCCAGCAGTCCCCCCGCCGGGGCCCATATGAACACTGAAGCTTTCTTT. It yields the protein CASSPPAGAHMNTEAFF.

J is TRBJ2-7 and V is TRBV7-8, with D hard to call. The CDR3 totals 13 residues. Trimming left V 5 bases short and J 3 bases short, with 11 bases between. The germline gives CDR1 SGHVS, CDR2 FQNEAQ. Here the CDR3 DNA reads TGTGCCAGCAGCCCCCCGGGTTTCTACGAGCAGTACTTC. Translation: CASSPPGFYEQYF. Complete variable domain (other parts from reference TRBV7-8 and TRBJ2-7): GAGVSQSPRYKVAKRGQDVALRCDPISGHVSLFWYQQALGQGPEFLTYFQNEAQLDKSGLPSDRFFAERPEGSVSTLKIQRTQQEDSAVYLCASSPPGFYEQYFGPGTRLTVT.

This rearrangement joins TRBV4-1 to TRBJ2-3; D is tentatively TRBD1 or TRBD2 (5 bases each). Germline CDR1 MGHRA, CDR2 YSYEKL. The V and J ends lost 1 base and 4 bases respectively, with 6 bases between them. CDR3 length: 13 amino acids. The CDR3 is CASSQVGADTQYF. The CDR3 nucleotides read TGCGCCAGCAGCCAAGTGGGGGCAGATACGCAGTATTTT.

Only a few counts were recorded for this clonotype. This chain connects TRBV27 to TRBJ2-1; 11 bases agree with TRBD2. Germline assignment: CDR1 MNHEY and CDR2 SMNVEV (reference sequence). J was trimmed by 6 bases and V by 5 bases; bases with no gene match: 9. The CDR3 covers 16 residues. Written as DNA, the CDR3 is TGTGCCAGCAGTCCCTTAGCGGGGGGGCCGGGCAATGAGCAGTTCTTC. Amino acids: CASSPLAGGPGNEQFF.

The rearrangement links TRBV6-5 to TRBJ1-5; D is possibly TRBD1 (6 bases). CDR1 MNHEY and CDR2 SVGAGI come from the germline V gene. The V and J ends lost 5 bases and 1 base respectively, with 9 bases between them. The CDR3 consists of 14 residues. The CDR3: CASSRDMSNQPQHF. The CDR3 DNA sequence: TGTGCCAGCAGTCGGGACATGAGCAATCAGCCCCAGCATTTT.

This clonotype appeared a few times. J is TRBJ2-7 and V is TRBV20-1, with D hard to call. V was shortened by 0 bases and J by 3 bases, with 6 bases between the two germline ends. The CDR3 is 12 residues long. The V gene's germline CDR1 is DFQATT and CDR2 SNEGSKA (reference sequence). As DNA, the CDR3 is TGCAGTGCTAGAGACAGCGACTACGAGCAGTACTTC. Its protein product is CSARDSDYEQYF.

The chain combines TRBV5-6 with TRBJ1-1; TRBD1 matches at 9 bases. Looked up from germline, CDR1 is SGHDT and CDR2 is YYEEEE. V gave up 4 bases and J gave up 1 base; unmatched junction bases: 5. This CDR3 is built from 15 residues. This chain's CDR3 is CASSPWTGANTEAFF. For the CDR3, the DNA is TGTGCCAGCAGCCCATGGACAGGGGCGAACACTGAAGCTTTCTTT.

The chain has TRBV7-2 and TRBJ2-5; the match to TRBD2 covers 16 bases. Looked up from germline, CDR1 is SGHTA and CDR2 is FQGNSA. V was clipped by 5 bases and J by 11 bases; unmatched bases: 5. This CDR3 region has 14 residues. The CDR3 reads CASSPGTSGGAQYF. In nucleotides, the CDR3 is TGTGCCAGCAGCCCCGGGACTAGCGGGGGGGCTCAGTACTTC.

There are a few counts of this clonotype. This chain links TRBV20-1 with TRBJ1-2, with D possibly TRBD1 on 6 matching bases. The CDR3 is 13 amino acids. V was clipped by 5 bases and J by 8 bases, with 18 bases between them. Germline V CDR1 and CDR2: DFQATT, SNEGSKA (reference sequence). CDR3 DNA: TGCAGTGCTTTGGTGCAGGGGACGCGGGGCTACACCTTC. Translating gives CSALVQGTRGYTF.

This clonotype was counted a single time. The chain recombines TRBV12-3 or TRBV12-4 with TRBJ1-4; D is ambiguous. The V gene lost 3 bases and the J gene lost 7 bases, with 9 bases spanning the gap. The CDR3 has 13 amino acids. CDR3 sequence (DNA): TGTGCCAGCAGTTTCCCCCCGCCTGAAAAACTGTTTTTT. Amino acid sequence: CASSFPPPEKLFF.

V usage is TRBV5-1 and J usage is TRBJ2-7, with D perhaps TRBD1 (5 bases). This CDR3 is 12 amino acids long. Germline CDR1 reads SGHRS; CDR2 reads YFSETQ. Trimming took 0 bases from V and 10 from J, leaving 11 bases between them. The CDR3: CASSLGRVAQYF. Here the CDR3 DNA reads TGCGCCAGCAGCTTGGGCAGGGTGGCCCAGTACTTC.

The V gene is TRBV27, the J gene TRBJ1-6; 9 nucleotides match TRBD1. J was trimmed by 9 bases and V by 3 bases; bases with no gene match: 3. This CDR3 has 14 residues. Germline CDR1 reads MNHEY; CDR2 reads SMNVEV (reference sequence). CDR3 sequence (DNA): TGTGCCAGCAGTTTCGACAGGGGGTTTTCACCCCTCCACTTT. It translates to CASSFDRGFSPLHF.

The table lists this clonotype with a few counts. The chain carries TRBV11-2 and TRBJ2-7; maybe TRBD1 (5 bases). Trimming took 3 bases from V and 4 from J, leaving 13 bases between them. Germline V gene lookup returns CDR1 SGHAT and CDR2 FQNNGV. The CDR3 loop spans 14 amino acids. The CDR3 nucleotides are TGTGCCAGCAGCTTTCAGCAGGGCCCATACGAGCAGTACTTC. Its translation: CASSFQQGPYEQYF.

This clonotype was observed a handful of times. The rearrangement links TRBV7-2 to TRBJ2-1; D is tentatively TRBD1 or TRBD2 (6 bases each). The V gene lost 0 bases and the J gene lost 14 bases, with 14 bases spanning the gap. CDR3 size: 13 residues. Germline values: CDR1 SGHTA, CDR2 FQGNSA. Written as DNA, the CDR3 is TGTGCCAGCAGCTTAGCGCAGAGGGGGGATAAGTTCTTC. Its translation is CASSLAQRGDKFF. Looking up the rest from reference TRBV7-2 and TRBJ2-1 gives the full variable domain: GAGVSQSPSNKVTEKGKDVELRCDPISGHTALYWYRQSLGQGLEFLIYFQGNSAPDKSGLPSDRFSAERTGGSVSTLTIQRTQQEDSAVYLCASSLAQRGDKFFGPGTRLTVL.

The rearrangement uses TRBV4-1 and TRBJ1-5; D remains ambiguous. The germline V and J ends were trimmed by 4 bases and 2 bases, with 15 bases remaining between them. Germline CDR1 reads MGHRA; CDR2 reads YSYEKL. The CDR3 contains 16 residues. CDR3 loop: CASSRQAYQGNQPQHF. In nucleotides, the CDR3 is TGCGCCAGCAGCCGGCAGGCCTACCAGGGCAATCAGCCCCAGCATTTT.